The next 27 T cell receptor beta chains were all read from a single sample in a study of vaccination effects on CD4 cells after COVID-19. Antigen specificity for these receptors is unknown. Ahead of sequencing, the ViraFEST assay grew antigen-specific CD4+ T cells using viral peptide pools. After roughly 9 days in culture, the CD4+ T cells were isolated. All study participants received two doses of BNT162b2 or mRNA-1273 vaccine. Assay used: immunoSEQ multiplex PCR; TCRdb lists only in-frame clones, some missing. The sample consists of approximately 74,000 clones, around four fifths of them appearing once. Sample: CD4+ T cells from PBMCs cultured with HCoV-OC43 spike peptides, taken after COVID-19 vaccination. Documented subset: HCoV-OC43 spike overlapping peptide pool stimulation. These receptors were collected from a human donor who received a COVID-19 vaccine.

The V gene is TRBV2, the J gene TRBJ1-1; TRBD1 matches at 11 bases. CDR3 length: 15 residues. The J segment lost 6 bases and the V segment lost 7 bases, leaving 10 bases of the junction unmatched. The germline gives CDR1 SNHLY, CDR2 FYNNEI. The CDR3 is CASIRPGTGGAEAFF. The CDR3, as DNA: TGTGCCAGCATTCGTCCCGGGACAGGGGGGGCTGAAGCTTTCTTT. The variable domain in full, with the rest retrieved from reference TRBV2 and TRBJ1-1, is EPEVTQTPSHQVTQMGQEVILRCVPISNHLYFYWYRQILGQKVEFLVSFYNNEISEKSEIFDDQFSVERPDGSNFTLKIRSTKLEDSAMYFCASIRPGTGGAEAFFGQGTRLTVV.

The chain couples TRBV6-6 to TRBJ2-3; possibly TRBD1 for D (6 bases). This CDR3 is 13 amino acids long. Trimming left V 6 bases short and J 0 bases short, with 7 bases between. Per germline, CDR1 MNHNY and CDR2 SVGAGI (reference sequence). The CDR3 sequence is CASRDRSTDTQYF. CDR3 nucleotide sequence: TGTGCCAGCAGGGACAGAAGCACAGATACGCAGTATTTT.

The rearrangement uses TRBV30 and TRBJ2-2; a possible D gene is TRBD2 (6 bases). The CDR3 totals 15 residues. V gave up 3 bases and J gave up 6 bases, with 17 bases separating them. In germline, CDR1 is GTSNPN, CDR2 SVGIG (reference sequence). As DNA, the CDR3 is TGTGCCTGGAGCGCGGGGCTTTTTGGTGCCGGGGAGCTGTTTTTT. It specifies CAWSAGLFGAGELFF.

CDR3 sequence (DNA): TGTGCCAGCAGCTTCAAGCCTACCTACGAGCAGTACGTC. Its translation: CASSFKPTYEQYV. V is TRBV7-2 and J is TRBJ2-7, with D unclear. Germline CDR1 SGHTA, CDR2 FQGNSA. This CDR3 is 13 amino acids long. V dropped 3 bases and J dropped 2 bases, with 8 bases sitting between them.

The chain uses TRBV7-9 and TRBJ2-1; tentatively, D is TRBD1 (6 bases). Trimming took off 1 base at V and 1 base at J, with 14 bases between the two ends. The CDR3 has 17 residues. Germline V gene data show CDR1 as SEHNR and CDR2 as FQNEAQ (reference sequence). CDR3 region: CASSLDQGLESYNEQFF. DNA for the CDR3: TGTGCCAGCAGCTTAGATCAGGGGTTAGAATCCTACAATGAGCAGTTCTTC.

V is TRBV11-1 and J is TRBJ1-2; D might be TRBD1 (6 bases). Looked up from germline, CDR1 is SGHAT and CDR2 is FQDESV (reference sequence). The CDR3 length is 16 residues. V lost 5 bases and J lost 4, with 20 bases in between. CDR3 in amino acids: CASSGRGSGGGYGYTF. The DNA for the CDR3 is TGTGCCAGCAGCGGCAGAGGGTCCGGGGGCGGCTATGGCTACACCTTC. Complete variable domain (other parts from reference TRBV11-1 and TRBJ1-2): EAEVAQSPRYKITEKSQAVAFWCDPISGHATLYWYRQILGQGPELLVQFQDESVVDDSQLPKDRFSAERLKGVDSTLKIQPAELGDSAMYLCASSGRGSGGGYGYTFGSGTRLTVV.

The gene calls are TRBV5-1 and TRBJ1-1, with D perhaps matching TRBD1 (6 bases). There are 14 residues in the CDR3. CDR1 and CDR2 (germline): SGHRS, YFSETQ. V was pared by 0 bases and J by 8 bases, with 14 bases between. In nucleotides, the CDR3 is TGCGCCAGCAGCTTGGCCGTGGGGGCGGGGGAAGCTTTCTTT. This gives the protein CASSLAVGAGEAFF.

V gene TRBV27 combines with J gene TRBJ1-2, with D perhaps TRBD1 (5 bases). CDR3 length equals 13 residues. Germline assignment: CDR1 MNHEY and CDR2 SMNVEV (reference sequence). Trimming removed 8 bases at V and 5 bases at J, with 15 bases between. The CDR3 region is CASATGTLYGYTF. CDR3 coding DNA: TGTGCCAGCGCAACCGGGACCCTATATGGCTACACCTTC.

The chain employs TRBV11-3 and TRBJ2-2, with no clear D. The CDR3 totals 14 residues. Germline CDR1 SGHNT, CDR2 YENEEA. V was clipped by 3 bases and J by 2 bases, with 7 bases between them. The chain's CDR3 is CASSFGANTGELFF. CDR3 DNA sequence: TGTGCCAGCAGCTTCGGAGCAAACACCGGGGAGCTGTTTTTT.

This clone was detected only once. V usage is TRBV27 and J usage is TRBJ2-2, with no clear D. The germline V gene has CDR1 MNHEY and CDR2 SMNVEV (reference sequence). The CDR3 sequence is 15 residues long. The V and J ends lost 2 bases and 3 bases respectively, with 10 bases between them. The CDR3 sequence: CASSLMGRDTGELFF. The DNA for the CDR3 is TGTGCCAGCAGTTTAATGGGTAGGGACACCGGGGAGCTGTTTTTT.

This sequence joins TRBV5-1 and TRBJ2-4, with D perhaps given as TRBD1 or TRBD2 (6 bases each). Germline V gene lookup returns CDR1 SGHRS and CDR2 YFSETQ. The length of the CDR3 is 14 residues. Trimming removed 4 bases from V and 6 bases from J, with 14 bases in between. CDR3 region: CASSPGGGTNIQYF. Here the CDR3 DNA reads TGCGCCAGCAGCCCAGGAGGGGGAACAAACATTCAGTACTTC.

The chain is built from TRBV2 and TRBJ1-5; 10 bases match TRBD1. CDR1 and CDR2 (germline): SNHLY, FYNNEI. V was pared by 3 bases and J by 4 bases, with 3 bases of the junction left unmatched. The CDR3 spans 15 residues. The CDR3 DNA sequence: TGTGCCAGCAGTGAGTTGGGACAGGGGAATCAGCCCCAGCATTTT. Its protein product is CASSELGQGNQPQHF. The full variable domain, completed using reference TRBV2 and TRBJ1-5, is EPEVTQTPSHQVTQMGQEVILRCVPISNHLYFYWYRQILGQKVEFLVSFYNNEISEKSEIFDDQFSVERPDGSNFTLKIRSTKLEDSAMYFCASSELGQGNQPQHFGDGTRLSIL.

The chain is built from TRBV5-1 and TRBJ2-2; D is ambiguous. Germline loops: CDR1 SGHRS, CDR2 YFSETQ. Trimming cost V 0 bases and J 0 bases, with 12 bases left between them. CDR3 size: 17 residues. CDR3 nucleotides: TGCGCCAGCAGCTTGGCCTGGGCAGGAACGAACACCGGGGAGCTGTTTTTT. It yields the protein CASSLAWAGTNTGELFF.

V and J are TRBV24-1 and TRBJ2-7, with 8 positions matching TRBD1. With 7 bases clipped from V and 2 bases from J, the junction kept 6 bases outside the gene matches. The CDR3 covers 14 residues. The germline V gene encodes CDR1 KGHDR and CDR2 SFDVKD. The CDR3 coding sequence is TGTGCCACCAGGGGCGGGGACAGGCCCTACGAGCAGTACGTC. Its translation: CATRGGDRPYEQYV.

The chain links TRBV3-1 (or the pseudogene TRBV3-2) to TRBJ1-2, with 10 positions matching TRBD1. V dropped 7 bases and J dropped 0; count of bases not matched to a gene: 11. The CDR3 has 17 residues. Germline V gives CDR1 LGHDT, CDR2 YNNKEL (reference sequence). The CDR3 sequence: CASIFPGQGPTNYGYTF. The CDR3 nucleotides read TGTGCCAGCATCTTCCCGGGACAGGGGCCTACTAACTATGGCTACACCTTC.

This sequence joins TRBV4-1 and TRBJ1-2; no reliable D call. The V end was cut by 1 base, the J end by 2 bases, with 11 bases between. Germline values: CDR1 MGHRA, CDR2 YSYEKL. CDR3 length: 15 amino acids. The CDR3 sequence: CASSQGFVENYGYTF. Written as DNA, the CDR3 is TGCGCCAGCAGCCAAGGATTTGTGGAAAACTATGGCTACACCTTC.

The rearrangement uses TRBV5-4 and TRBJ2-5; TRBD2 aligns across 13 bases. V shed 0 bases, J shed 6 bases, and the junction held 8 bases outside the gene matches. This CDR3 has 17 residues. Germline V gene lookup returns CDR1 SGHNT and CDR2 YYREEE (reference sequence). CDR3 region: CASSLVTSGGPGKTQYF. In DNA, the CDR3 is TGTGCCAGCAGCTTGGTGACTAGCGGGGGGCCGGGGAAGACCCAGTACTTC.

In its sample, this clone was seen a few times. This sequence joins TRBV5-4 and TRBJ2-7; the D is unclear. This CDR3 is built from 14 residues. V was pared by 1 base and J by 3 bases, with 11 bases between. CDR1 is SGHNT, CDR2 YYREEE, per germline (reference sequence). The CDR3 bases are TGTGCCAGCAGCTTGTACCTGGGAAGCTACGAGCAGTACGTC. This sequence encodes CASSLYLGSYEQYV.

The chain joins TRBV29-1 to TRBJ2-1; 7 nucleotides line up with TRBD1. CDR3 length equals 13 residues. V gave up 6 bases and J gave up 3 bases; unmatched junction bases: 5. Germline lookup yields CDR1 SQVTM and CDR2 ANQGSEA. CDR3 DNA sequence: TGCAGCGTCGTCGACAGGGTCTACAATGAGCAGTTCTTC. It specifies CSVVDRVYNEQFF.

This clone was observed a handful of times. This chain connects TRBV2 to TRBJ1-5; no clear D. The CDR3 spans 14 residues. Deletions cut 4 bases from V and 4 bases from J, with 11 bases between. CDR1 SNHLY and CDR2 FYNNEI come from the germline V gene. CDR3 sequence (DNA): TGTGCCAGCAGTGTGATGGAACGGAATCAGCCCCAGCATTTT. Residues: CASSVMERNQPQHF.

The rearrangement links TRBV7-3 to TRBJ2-3, with 7 bases lining up with TRBD1. The CDR3 length is 15 residues. The germline gives CDR1 SGHTA, CDR2 FQGTGA. The J segment lost 5 bases and the V segment lost 0 bases, leaving 5 bases of the junction unmatched. The CDR3 DNA follows: TGTGCCAGCAGCTTAACCAGGGGGTCTGGAGATACGCAGTATTTT. Encoded protein: CASSLTRGSGDTQYF.

The table lists this clone with a few counts. The DNA of the CDR3 is TGTGCCAGCAGCTTAAGGACGGGTGAAAAACTGTTTTTT. Protein: CASSLRTGEKLFF. The chain couples TRBV11-2 to TRBJ1-4, with D hard to call. Trimming pared 2 bases from V and 7 bases from J, leaving 8 bases between. The CDR3 has 13 residues. Germline CDR1 SGHAT, CDR2 FQNNGV.

This clone came up once. The chain employs TRBV5-1 and TRBJ2-5, with TRBD1 matching over 10 bases. The CDR3 loop spans 15 amino acids. V dropped 4 bases and J dropped 5; count of bases not matched to a gene: 8. CDR1 is SGHRS, CDR2 YFSETQ, per germline. CDR3 protein: CASSPGQGFGETQYF. DNA for the CDR3: TGCGCCAGCAGCCCGGGACAGGGGTTCGGCGAGACCCAGTACTTC.

The chain uses TRBV3-1 (or the pseudogene TRBV3-2) and TRBJ1-1; D is unclear. The germline V gene encodes CDR1 LGHDT and CDR2 YNNKEL (reference sequence). CDR3 length equals 12 residues. Deletions cut 3 bases from V and 5 bases from J, with 7 bases between. The CDR3 region is CASSQGRTEAFF. CDR3 DNA: TGTGCCAGCAGCCAGGGCAGAACTGAAGCTTTCTTT.

V and J are TRBV9 and TRBJ2-3; D gene unclear. Germline CDR1 reads SGDLS; CDR2 reads YYNGEE. The CDR3 has 15 amino acids. Trimming pared 0 bases from V and 2 bases from J, leaving 10 bases between. This CDR3 reads CASSVAQTPTDTQYF. The CDR3 DNA is TGTGCCAGCAGCGTAGCCCAGACCCCCACAGATACGCAGTATTTT.

The gene calls are TRBV5-8 and TRBJ2-7; D perhaps matches TRBD1 (5 bases). The CDR3 is 15 amino acids. The germline V gene has CDR1 SGHTS and CDR2 YDEGEE. V lost 1 base, J lost 0 bases, and 11 bases lay in between. CDR3 sequence (DNA): TGTGCCAGCAGCTTGTACCAGGGTTACTCCTACGAGCAGTACGTC. Encoded protein: CASSLYQGYSYEQYV.

This sequence joins TRBV19 and TRBJ2-2; 8 nucleotides agree with TRBD1. V lost 6 bases, J lost 2 bases, and 8 bases stayed unmatched. Germline CDR1 is LNHDA and CDR2 is SQIVND (reference sequence). The CDR3 is made up of 16 amino acids. CDR3: CASRIRGQVNTGELFF. The CDR3 nucleotides are TGTGCCAGTAGGATACGGGGACAGGTAAACACCGGGGAGCTGTTTTTT.